This T cell receptor beta chain is from a study of cytomegalovirus exposure and HLA in healthy donors. Findings of the study overall: Sequencing probably produced one cluster of sequence variants that were highly shared.

Per the germline V gene, CDR1 is MNHEY and CDR2 is SVGAGI. Trimming took 7 bases from V and 4 from J; bases not matched to a gene: 6. The CDR3 runs to 13 residues. This clone showed up just once. The antigen is unknown. The PCR used 60 Vbeta and 13 Jbeta primers. The assay was immunoSEQ multiplex PCR, and TCRdb's table has in-frame clones only and misses some. The table has 150,000 to 200,000 clones, over 65% seen once. This receptor was taken from a woman in her 40s in good health and CMV-seronegative. Sequencing was carried out using PBMCs. The V gene is TRBV6-5, the J gene TRBJ1-2; 7 nucleotides line up with TRBD1. This CDR3 reads CASKATGPYGYTF. DNA of the CDR3: TGTGCCAGCAAAGCGACAGGGCCCTATGGCTACACCTTC.